This T cell receptor (beta chain) was documented in a study of blood T cell repertoires in COVID-19 (dated by TCRdb to 2019 to 2021). At the level of the whole study: Collaborator samples came from the United States, Italy and Spain and covered acute and convalescent phases of COVID-19. Samples came from the ongoing ImmuneRACE study (first 160 participants) plus 1,254 subjects from 6 global collaborators. Nearly every sample came with metadata listing a de-identified subject ID, COVID-19 status, age in years and sex. The material from the prospective study consisted of cDNA or gDNA derived from T cells, B-cell-depleted T cells, or PBMCs. The repertoires were released in a freely available public database intended as a resource for research on the immune response to SARS-CoV-2. The dataset comprised deeply sampled blood TCRbeta repertoires from subjects exposed to, actively infected with, or recovered from COVID-19. HLA class I and class II types, where available, came from metadata supplied by the sample provider rather than from assay-based typing.

Worth noting for this clone: This receptor's antigen is unknown. No base-level quality is on record; no much larger clone is a single base apart.

TCRbeta CDR3 regions were amplified from genomic DNA by means of the immunoSEQ Assay, a bias-controlled multiplex PCR. On the authors' methods: The number of nucleated cells in each sample was estimated by amplification of reference gene primers within the assay. Sequence reads were collapsed and filtered to measure the absolute abundance of every unique TCRbeta CDR3 rearrangement. Productive Simpson clonality was computed per sample as the square root of Simpson's diversity index over productive rearrangements. Held by TCRdb, this immuneACCESS table contains in-frame sequences only and omits some clones. Under half of the omission traces to an unresolved V gene where checked; the cause of the rest is unknown. The DNA was the basis for D and trimming; V, J and clone size are from that table. For this sample the table gives around 330,000 clones, of which about nine tenths were detected only once. The ten largest clonotypes hold over 9% of the sample.

In the prospective study, participants were about 18 to 95 years old, resided in approximately 25 geographic areas of the United States, and were enrolled through a virtual design. In the prospective study, participants were assigned to cohorts based on the clinical history participants reported in a screening survey and a study questionnaire. Recovered participants in ImmuneRACE Cohort 3 were defined by two consecutive negative NP/OP PCR tests, clearance by a healthcare professional, or resolution of symptoms. In the prospective study, whole blood, serum and a nasopharyngeal or oropharyngeal swab were collected from each participant by mobile phlebotomists. Prospective study participants could optionally give additional blood draws and questionnaires over an approximately two-month period. Before DNA extraction, prospective study blood samples were shipped either frozen or at room temperature.

General conclusions and limits of the study: The quantity of clinical and demographic metadata differed by source and by participant and was supplied without curation.

V is cut by 4 bases and J by 0 bases, and the space between the germline ends is 4 bases. The germline V gene gives CDR1 as KGHSH and CDR2 as LQKENI. From cysteine to phenylalanine, the CDR3 is 13 amino acids long. Kept here is only the CDR3 DNA, which spans 39 bases and is read in frame from base 1. The sequence joins TRBV18 to TRBJ2-1; no D segment can be confidently identified. The sample taken for sequencing was PBMCs or T cells enriched from blood (not recorded which). The receptor was isolated from a woman between 40 and 50 years old who had recovered from COVID-19. CDR3 protein: CASSLSSYNEQFF. The DNA sequence follows: TGTGCCAGCTCACTGAGCTCCTACAATGAGCAGTTCTTC.